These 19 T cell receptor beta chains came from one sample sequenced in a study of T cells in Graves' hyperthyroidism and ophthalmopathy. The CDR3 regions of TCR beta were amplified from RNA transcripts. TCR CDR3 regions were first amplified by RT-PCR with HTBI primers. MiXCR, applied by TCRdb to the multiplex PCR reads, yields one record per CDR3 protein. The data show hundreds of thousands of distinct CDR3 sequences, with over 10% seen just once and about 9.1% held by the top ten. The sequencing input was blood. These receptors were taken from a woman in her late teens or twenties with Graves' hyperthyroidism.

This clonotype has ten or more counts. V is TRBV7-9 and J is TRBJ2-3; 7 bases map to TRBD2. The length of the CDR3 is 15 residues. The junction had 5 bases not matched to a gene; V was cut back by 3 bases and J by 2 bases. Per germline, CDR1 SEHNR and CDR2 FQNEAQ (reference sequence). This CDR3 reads CASSLQAGLTDTQYF. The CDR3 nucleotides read TGTGCCAGCAGCTTGCAAGCGGGACTCACAGATACGCAGTATTTT.

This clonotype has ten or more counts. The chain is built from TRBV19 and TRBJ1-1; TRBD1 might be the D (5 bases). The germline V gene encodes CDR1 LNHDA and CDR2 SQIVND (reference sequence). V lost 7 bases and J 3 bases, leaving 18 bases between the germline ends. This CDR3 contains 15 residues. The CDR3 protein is CASKSGPAGHTEAFF. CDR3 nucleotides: TGTGCCAGTAAAAGCGGACCAGCAGGGCACACTGAAGCTTTCTTT.

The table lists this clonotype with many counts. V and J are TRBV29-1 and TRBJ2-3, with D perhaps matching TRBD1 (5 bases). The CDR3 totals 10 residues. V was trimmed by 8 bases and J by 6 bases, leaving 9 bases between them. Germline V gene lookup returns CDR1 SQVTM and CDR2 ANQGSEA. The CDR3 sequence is CSTRQDTQYF. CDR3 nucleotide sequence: TGCAGCACCAGACAGGATACGCAGTATTTT.

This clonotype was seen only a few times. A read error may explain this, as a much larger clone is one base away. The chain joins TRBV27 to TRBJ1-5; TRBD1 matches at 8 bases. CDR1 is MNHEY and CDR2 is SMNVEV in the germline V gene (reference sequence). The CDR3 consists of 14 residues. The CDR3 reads CASSPSGGGQPRHF. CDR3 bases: TGTGCCAGCAGTCCCTCAGGGGGCGGACAGCCCCGGCATTTT.

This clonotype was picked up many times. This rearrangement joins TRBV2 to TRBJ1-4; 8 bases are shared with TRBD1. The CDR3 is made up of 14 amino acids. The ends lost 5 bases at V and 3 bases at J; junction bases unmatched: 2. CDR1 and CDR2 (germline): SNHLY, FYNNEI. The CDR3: CASSQDRANEKLFF. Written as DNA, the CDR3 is TGTGCCAGCAGTCAGGACAGGGCTAATGAAAAACTGTTTTTT.

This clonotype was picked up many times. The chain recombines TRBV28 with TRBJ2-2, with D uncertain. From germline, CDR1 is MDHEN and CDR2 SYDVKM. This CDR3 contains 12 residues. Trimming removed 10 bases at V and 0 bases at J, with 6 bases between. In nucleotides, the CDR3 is TGTGCCACCCTACCGAACACCGGGGAGCTGTTTTTT. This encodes CATLPNTGELFF.

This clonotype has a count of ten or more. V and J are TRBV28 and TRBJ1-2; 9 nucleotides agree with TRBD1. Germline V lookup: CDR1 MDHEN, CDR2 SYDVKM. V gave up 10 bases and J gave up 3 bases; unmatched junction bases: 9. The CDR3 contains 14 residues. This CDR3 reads CAILSGQGDYGYTF. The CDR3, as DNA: TGTGCCATCCTCTCGGGACAGGGAGACTATGGCTACACCTTC.

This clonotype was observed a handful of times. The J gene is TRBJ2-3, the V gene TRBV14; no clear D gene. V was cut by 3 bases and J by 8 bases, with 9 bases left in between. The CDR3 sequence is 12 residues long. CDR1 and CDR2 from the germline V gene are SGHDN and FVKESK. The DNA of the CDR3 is TGTGCCAGCAGCCATCCGGCAGGTACGCAGTATTTT. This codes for CASSHPAGTQYF. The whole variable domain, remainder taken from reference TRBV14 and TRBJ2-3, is EAGVTQFPSHSVIEKGQTVTLRCDPISGHDNLYWYRRVMGKEIKFLLHFVKESKQDESGMPNNRFLAERTGGTYSTLKVQPAELEDSGVYFCASSHPAGTQYFGPGTRLTVL.

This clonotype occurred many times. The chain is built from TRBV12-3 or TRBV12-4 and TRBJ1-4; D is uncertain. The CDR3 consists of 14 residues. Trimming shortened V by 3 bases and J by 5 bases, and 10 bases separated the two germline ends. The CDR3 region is CASSFDGPNEKLFF. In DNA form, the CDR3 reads TGTGCCAGCAGTTTCGACGGACCGAATGAAAAACTGTTTTTT.

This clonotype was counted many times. The CDR3, as DNA: TGTGCCAGCAACTACAGGGGGGACGGTGGAAACACCATATATTTT. Translation: CASNYRGDGGNTIYF. V gene TRBV3-1 combines with J gene TRBJ1-3; the match to TRBD1 covers 8 bases. Germline values: CDR1 LGHDT, CDR2 YNNKEL (reference sequence). The trim removed 7 bases at V and 3 bases at J, leaving 8 bases unmatched. This CDR3 has 15 amino acids.

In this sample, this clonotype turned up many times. The CDR3 protein is CASRDTGNTEAFF. The CDR3 DNA reads as TGTGCCAGCAGGGACACAGGGAACACTGAAGCTTTCTTT. The chain combines TRBV28 with TRBJ1-1; a possible D gene is TRBD1 (5 bases). The V end was cut by 6 bases, the J end by 1 base, with 9 bases between. The CDR3 spans 13 residues. Germline V gives CDR1 MDHEN, CDR2 SYDVKM.

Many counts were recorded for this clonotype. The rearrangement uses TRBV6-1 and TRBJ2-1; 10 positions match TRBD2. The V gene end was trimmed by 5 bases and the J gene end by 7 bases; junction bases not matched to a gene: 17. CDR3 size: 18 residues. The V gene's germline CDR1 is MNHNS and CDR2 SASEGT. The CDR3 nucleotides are TGTGCCAGCAGTTCTTCAGCGGGAGGGCCGTCGGTTGCAAATGAGCAGTTCTTC. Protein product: CASSSSAGGPSVANEQFF.

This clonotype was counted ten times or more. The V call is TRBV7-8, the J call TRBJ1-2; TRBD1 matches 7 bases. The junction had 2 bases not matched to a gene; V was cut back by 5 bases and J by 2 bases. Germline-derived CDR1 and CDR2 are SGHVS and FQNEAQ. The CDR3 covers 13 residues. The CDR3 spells CASSQQGNYGYTF. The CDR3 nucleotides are TGTGCCAGCAGCCAACAGGGGAACTATGGCTACACCTTC.

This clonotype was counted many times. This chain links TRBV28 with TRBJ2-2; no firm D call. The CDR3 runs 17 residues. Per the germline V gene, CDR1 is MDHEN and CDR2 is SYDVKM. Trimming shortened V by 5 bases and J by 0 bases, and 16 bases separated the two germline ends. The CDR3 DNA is TGTGCCAGCAGTCATGTCTTCCGGCACACGAACACCGGGGAGCTGTTTTTT. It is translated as CASSHVFRHTNTGELFF.

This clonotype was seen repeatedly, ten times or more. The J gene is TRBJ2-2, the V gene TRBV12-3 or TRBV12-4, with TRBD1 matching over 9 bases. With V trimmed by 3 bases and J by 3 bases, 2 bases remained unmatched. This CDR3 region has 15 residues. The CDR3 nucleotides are TGTGCCAGCAGTTTCAGGGACAGGGACACCGGGGAGCTGTTTTTT. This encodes CASSFRDRDTGELFF.

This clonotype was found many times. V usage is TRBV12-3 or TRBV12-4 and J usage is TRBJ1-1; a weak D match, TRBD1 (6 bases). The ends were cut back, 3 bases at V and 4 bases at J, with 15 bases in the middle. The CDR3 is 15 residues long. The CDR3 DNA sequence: TGTGCCAGCAGTTTCATGGGGGCCTCGGGCACTGAAGCTTTCTTT. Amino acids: CASSFMGASGTEAFF.

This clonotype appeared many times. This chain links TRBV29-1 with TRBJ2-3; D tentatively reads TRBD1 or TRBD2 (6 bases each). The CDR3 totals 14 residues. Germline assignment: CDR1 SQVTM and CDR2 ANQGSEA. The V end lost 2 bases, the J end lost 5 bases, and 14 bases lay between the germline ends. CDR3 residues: CSVELGGWGDTQYF. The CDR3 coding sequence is TGCAGCGTTGAACTCGGGGGCTGGGGAGATACGCAGTATTTT.

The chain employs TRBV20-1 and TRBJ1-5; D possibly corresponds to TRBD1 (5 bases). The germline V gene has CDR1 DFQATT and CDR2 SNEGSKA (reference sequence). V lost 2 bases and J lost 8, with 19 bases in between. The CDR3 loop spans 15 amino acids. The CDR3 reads CSARLGGTPLEPQHF. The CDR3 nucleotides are TGCAGTGCTAGACTTGGAGGGACCCCTTTGGAGCCCCAGCATTTT.

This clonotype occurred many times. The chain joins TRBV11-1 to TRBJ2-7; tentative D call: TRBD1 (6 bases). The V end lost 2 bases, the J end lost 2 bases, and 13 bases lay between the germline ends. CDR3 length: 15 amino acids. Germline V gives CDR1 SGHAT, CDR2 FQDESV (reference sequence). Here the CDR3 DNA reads TGTGCCAGCAGCTTATTCAGGACAGAAGCCTACGAGCAGTACTTC. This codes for CASSLFRTEAYEQYF.